This TCR beta chain was obtained from a study of T cell repertoires in aging, cancer and after chemotherapy. Rearranged V-D-J TRB sequences were amplified with a mixed TRB-A/B primer pool. TCRdb called the multiplex PCR reads again in MiXCR, with one record for every CDR3 protein. This table has thousands of distinct CDR3 sequences, just under 60% appearing once. Peripheral blood genomic DNA, not sorted cells or RNA, was the template. The CDR3 extends over 11 amino acids. CDR1 LNHNV and CDR2 YYDKDF come from the germline V gene (reference sequence). The V end lost 7 bases, the J end lost 8 bases, and 8 bases lay between the germline ends.

V and J are TRBV15 and TRBJ2-2; D remains unclear. This TCR derives from a human donor with a blood cancer. The material sequenced was blood. In DNA form, the CDR3 reads TGTGCCACCATGGTGGGAGGGGAGCTGTTTTTT. Protein: CATMVGGELFF.